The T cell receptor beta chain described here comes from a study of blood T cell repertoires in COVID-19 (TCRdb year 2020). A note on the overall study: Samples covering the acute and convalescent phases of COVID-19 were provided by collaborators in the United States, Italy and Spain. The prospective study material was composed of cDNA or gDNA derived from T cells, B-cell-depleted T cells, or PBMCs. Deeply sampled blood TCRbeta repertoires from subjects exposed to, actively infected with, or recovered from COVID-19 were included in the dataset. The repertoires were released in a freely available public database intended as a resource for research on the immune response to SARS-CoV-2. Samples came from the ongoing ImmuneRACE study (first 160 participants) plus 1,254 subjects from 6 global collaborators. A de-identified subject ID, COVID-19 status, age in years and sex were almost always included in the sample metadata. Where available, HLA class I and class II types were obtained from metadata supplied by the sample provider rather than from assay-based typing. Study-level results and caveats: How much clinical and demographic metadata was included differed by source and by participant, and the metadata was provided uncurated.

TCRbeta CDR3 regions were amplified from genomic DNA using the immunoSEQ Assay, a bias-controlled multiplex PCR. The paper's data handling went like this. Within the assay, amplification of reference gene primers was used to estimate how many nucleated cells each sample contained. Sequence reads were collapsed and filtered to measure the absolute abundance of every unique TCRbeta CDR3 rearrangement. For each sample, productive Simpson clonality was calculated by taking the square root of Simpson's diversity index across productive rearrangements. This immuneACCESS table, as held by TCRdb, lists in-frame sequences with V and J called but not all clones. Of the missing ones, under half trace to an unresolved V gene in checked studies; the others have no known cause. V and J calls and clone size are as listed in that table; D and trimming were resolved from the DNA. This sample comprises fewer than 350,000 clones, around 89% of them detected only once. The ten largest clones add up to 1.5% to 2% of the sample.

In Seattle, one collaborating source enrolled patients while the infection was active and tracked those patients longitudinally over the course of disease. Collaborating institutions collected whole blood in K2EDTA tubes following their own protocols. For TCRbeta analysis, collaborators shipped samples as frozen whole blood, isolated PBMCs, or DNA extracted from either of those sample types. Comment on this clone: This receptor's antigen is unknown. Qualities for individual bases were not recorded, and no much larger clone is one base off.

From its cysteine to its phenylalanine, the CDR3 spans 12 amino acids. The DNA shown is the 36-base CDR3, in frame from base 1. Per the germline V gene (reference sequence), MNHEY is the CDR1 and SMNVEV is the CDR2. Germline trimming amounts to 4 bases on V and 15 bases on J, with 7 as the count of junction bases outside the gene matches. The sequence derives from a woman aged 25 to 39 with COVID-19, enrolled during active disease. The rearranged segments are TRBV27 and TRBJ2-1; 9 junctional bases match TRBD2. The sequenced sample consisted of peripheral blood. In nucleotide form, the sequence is TGTGCCAGCAGTTCGTTAGCGGGGGTGAGGTTCTTC. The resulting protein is CASSSLAGVRFF.